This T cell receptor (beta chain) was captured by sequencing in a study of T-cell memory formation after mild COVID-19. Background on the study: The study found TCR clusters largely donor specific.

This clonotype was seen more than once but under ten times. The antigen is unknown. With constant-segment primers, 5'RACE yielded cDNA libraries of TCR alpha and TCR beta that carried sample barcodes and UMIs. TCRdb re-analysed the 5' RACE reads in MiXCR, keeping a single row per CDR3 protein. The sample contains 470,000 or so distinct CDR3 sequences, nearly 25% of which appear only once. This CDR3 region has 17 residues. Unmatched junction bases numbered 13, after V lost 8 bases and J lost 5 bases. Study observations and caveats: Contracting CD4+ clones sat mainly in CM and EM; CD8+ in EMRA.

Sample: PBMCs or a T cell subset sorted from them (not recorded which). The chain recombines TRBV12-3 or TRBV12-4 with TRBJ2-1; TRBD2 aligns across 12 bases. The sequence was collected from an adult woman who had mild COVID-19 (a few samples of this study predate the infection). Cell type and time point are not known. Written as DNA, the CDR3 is TGTGCCAGCCGACTAGCGGGAGCATTCCTTGCTAACAATGAGCAGTTCTTC. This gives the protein CASRLAGAFLANNEQFF.